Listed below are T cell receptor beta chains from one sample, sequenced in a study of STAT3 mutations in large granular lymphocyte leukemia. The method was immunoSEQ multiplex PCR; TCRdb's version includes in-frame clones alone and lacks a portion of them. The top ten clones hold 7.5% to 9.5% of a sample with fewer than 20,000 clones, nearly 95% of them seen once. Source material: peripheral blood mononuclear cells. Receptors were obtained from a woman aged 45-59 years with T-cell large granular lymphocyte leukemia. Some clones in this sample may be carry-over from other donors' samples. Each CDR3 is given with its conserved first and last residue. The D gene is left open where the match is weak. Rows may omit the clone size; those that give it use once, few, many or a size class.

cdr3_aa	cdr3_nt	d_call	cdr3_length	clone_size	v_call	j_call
CAWSSPGLAYNEQFF	TGTGCCTGGAGTTCTCCGGGACTAGCCTACAATGAGCAGTTCTTC	TRBD2	15	once	TRBV30	TRBJ2-1
CASSLTLRTGELFF	TGTGCCAGCAGCTTAACGTTACGCACCGGGGAGCTGTTTTTT	-	14	-	TRBV7-3	TRBJ2-2
CASSLSSGVEQYF	TGTGCCAGCAGTTTATCGTCAGGGGTCGAGCAGTACTTC	-	13	-	TRBV27	TRBJ2-7
CASREGVSYQETQYF	TGTGCCAGCAGAGAGGGAGTGTCCTACCAAGAGACCCAGTACTTC	-	15	-	TRBV28	TRBJ2-5
CASSLRGGRGTDTQYF	TGTGCCAGCAGTCTCAGAGGCGGGAGGGGAACAGATACGCAGTATTTT	TRBD2	16	once	TRBV6-6	TRBJ2-3
CASSPGQMNGYTF	TGTGCCAGCTCACCAGGACAAATGAATGGCTACACCTTC	-	13	-	TRBV18	TRBJ1-2
CASSSQEVGETQYF	TGCGCCAGCAGCTCCCAAGAGGTAGGGGAGACCCAGTACTTC	-	14	-	TRBV4-1	TRBJ2-5
CASSLRTLAVYNEQFF	TGTGCCAGCAGCTTACGTACCCTAGCGGTGTACAATGAGCAGTTCTTC	TRBD2	16	once	TRBV11-1	TRBJ2-1
CATMGLAGPDTQYF	TGTGCCACCATGGGACTAGCGGGACCAGATACGCAGTATTTT	TRBD2	14	-	TRBV11-2	TRBJ2-3
CASSPKGETQYF	TGTGCCAGCTCACCAAAAGGGGAGACCCAGTACTTC	-	12	-	TRBV18	TRBJ2-5
CASSPKGGIGTEAFF	TGTGCCAGCTCACCTAAAGGGGGAATAGGCACTGAAGCTTTCTTT	-	15	-	TRBV18	TRBJ1-1
CASSPGQIYEQYF	TGTGCCAGCAGCCCTGGACAAATCTACGAGCAGTACTTC	-	13	-	TRBV5-4	TRBJ2-7
CASSVRLPNTEAFF	TGCGCCAGCAGCGTCAGGCTCCCGAACACTGAAGCTTTCTTT	-	14	-	TRBV5-1	TRBJ1-1
CASSSHLGSGNTIYF	TGTGCCAGCAGCTCCCACCTGGGCTCTGGAAACACCATATATTTT	-	15	-	TRBV14	TRBJ1-3
CASTTGTGSGELFF	TGTGCCAGCACAACCGGGACAGGGTCCGGGGAGCTGTTTTTT	TRBD1	14	-	TRBV18	TRBJ2-2
CASSLGGVGNQPQHF	TGTGCCAGCAGCTTAGGGGGTGTAGGCAATCAGCCCCAGCATTTT	-	15	-	TRBV7-2	TRBJ1-5
CASSSQASSSGDTQYF	TGTGCCAGCTCATCCCAAGCAAGTAGCTCGGGCGATACGCAGTATTTT	-	16	-	TRBV18	TRBJ2-3
CASSLSGRGGGETQYF	TGCGCCAGCAGCCTTAGCGGGAGAGGGGGTGGAGAGACCCAGTACTTC	TRBD2	16	-	TRBV4-3	TRBJ2-5
CASINTGVTEAFF	TGTGCCAGCATCAATACAGGGGTGACTGAAGCTTTCTTT	TRBD1	13	-	TRBV2	TRBJ1-1
CASSPESPGTGINTEAFF	TGTGCCAGCAGCCCCGAATCCCCCGGGACAGGGATCAACACTGAAGCTTTCTTT	TRBD1	18	-	TRBV27	TRBJ1-1